Sequencing of this T cell receptor (beta chain) was carried out in a study of T cells in Graves' hyperthyroidism and ophthalmopathy. The CDR3 extends over 12 amino acids. Germline assignment: CDR1 ENHRY and CDR2 SYGVKD. Deletions cut 3 bases from V and 6 bases from J, with 8 bases between. Fresh peripheral blood, roughly 10 ml, was the source of the PBMCs. TCR beta CDR3 regions were amplified from RNA transcripts. Using the HTBI primer set, a first-round RT-PCR was run on the TCR CDR3. TCRdb reprocessed the multiplex PCR reads via MiXCR and lists one record per CDR3 protein. The sample yields some 200,000 distinct CDR3 sequences, less than 20% seen once.

Specimen: blood. This clonotype was sampled from a woman in her forties or fifties with Graves' hyperthyroidism. The chain recombines TRBV10-3 with TRBJ1-1; D gene uncertain. CDR3 protein: CAISERVSEAFF. The CDR3 DNA follows: TGTGCCATCAGTGAAAGGGTATCTGAAGCTTTCTTT.